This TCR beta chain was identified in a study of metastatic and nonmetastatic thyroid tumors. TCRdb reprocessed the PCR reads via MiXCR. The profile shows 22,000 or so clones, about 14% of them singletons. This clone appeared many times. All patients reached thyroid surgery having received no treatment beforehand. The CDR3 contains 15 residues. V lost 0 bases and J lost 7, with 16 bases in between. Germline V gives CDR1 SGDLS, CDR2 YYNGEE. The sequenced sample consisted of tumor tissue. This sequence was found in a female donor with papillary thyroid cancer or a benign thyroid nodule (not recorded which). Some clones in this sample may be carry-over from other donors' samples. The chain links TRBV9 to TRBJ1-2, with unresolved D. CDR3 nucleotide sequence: TGTGCCAGCAGCGTAGAAGGGTCCCTGGAGGCTGGCTACACCTTC. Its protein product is CASSVEGSLEAGYTF.